Shown below are 3 T cell receptor beta chains from a single sample sequenced in a study of T cell responses to AZD1222 COVID-19 vaccine. The assay was immunoSEQ multiplex PCR, and TCRdb's table has in-frame clones only and misses some. The data hold 150,000 to 190,000 clones, with less than 90% observed a single time. The starting material was peripheral blood, obtained after recovery from COVID-19. Receptor source: an adult who had recovered from COVID-19.

The chain recombines TRBV18 with TRBJ2-2; either TRBD1 or TRBD2 may fit D (6 bases each). Trimming removed 4 bases from V and 1 base from J, with 13 bases in between. The CDR3 sequence is 16 residues long. Germline-derived CDR1 and CDR2 are KGHSH and LQKENI. This CDR3 is CASSLTGAGNTGELFF. CDR3 sequence (DNA): TGTGCCAGCTCACTGACGGGGGCAGGGAACACCGGGGAGCTGTTTTTT.

The V call is TRBV27, the J call TRBJ1-2; no clear D. This CDR3 is 13 amino acids long. V lost 6 bases, J lost 4 bases, and 12 bases lay in between. Germline V gene lookup returns CDR1 MNHEY and CDR2 SMNVEV (reference sequence). The CDR3 DNA is TGTGCCAGCAGCCCCCTAGGGCCCTATGGCTACACCTTC. Translating it yields CASSPLGPYGYTF.

Points on this clone: The junction does not match germline at one end; this may be a read error. The rearrangement joins TRBV11-2 to TRBJ2-3; D could derive from TRBD1 or TRBD2 (6 bases each). The germline gives CDR1 SGHAT, CDR2 FQNNGV. This CDR3 has 18 amino acids. CDR3 DNA sequence: TGTGCCAGCAGCTTAGGGGGGGTGACCGACAGGAGCAGAGATACGCAGTATTTT. This encodes CASSLGGVTDRSRDTQYF.